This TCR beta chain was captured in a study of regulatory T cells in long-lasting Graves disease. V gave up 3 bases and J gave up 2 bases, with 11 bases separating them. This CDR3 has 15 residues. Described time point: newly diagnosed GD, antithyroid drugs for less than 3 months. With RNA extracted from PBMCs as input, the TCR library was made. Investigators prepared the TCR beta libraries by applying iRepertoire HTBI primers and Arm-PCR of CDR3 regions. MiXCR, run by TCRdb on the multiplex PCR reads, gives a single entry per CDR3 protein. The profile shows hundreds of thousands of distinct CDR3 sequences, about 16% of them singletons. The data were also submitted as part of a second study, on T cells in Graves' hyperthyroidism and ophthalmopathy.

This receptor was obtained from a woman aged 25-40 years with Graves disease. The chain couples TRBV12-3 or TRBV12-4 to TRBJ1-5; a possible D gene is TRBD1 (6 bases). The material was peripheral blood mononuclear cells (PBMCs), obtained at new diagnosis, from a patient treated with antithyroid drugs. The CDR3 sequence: CASSLGGWGNQPQHF. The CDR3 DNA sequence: TGTGCCAGCAGTTTGGGGGGCTGGGGCAATCAGCCCCAGCATTTT.